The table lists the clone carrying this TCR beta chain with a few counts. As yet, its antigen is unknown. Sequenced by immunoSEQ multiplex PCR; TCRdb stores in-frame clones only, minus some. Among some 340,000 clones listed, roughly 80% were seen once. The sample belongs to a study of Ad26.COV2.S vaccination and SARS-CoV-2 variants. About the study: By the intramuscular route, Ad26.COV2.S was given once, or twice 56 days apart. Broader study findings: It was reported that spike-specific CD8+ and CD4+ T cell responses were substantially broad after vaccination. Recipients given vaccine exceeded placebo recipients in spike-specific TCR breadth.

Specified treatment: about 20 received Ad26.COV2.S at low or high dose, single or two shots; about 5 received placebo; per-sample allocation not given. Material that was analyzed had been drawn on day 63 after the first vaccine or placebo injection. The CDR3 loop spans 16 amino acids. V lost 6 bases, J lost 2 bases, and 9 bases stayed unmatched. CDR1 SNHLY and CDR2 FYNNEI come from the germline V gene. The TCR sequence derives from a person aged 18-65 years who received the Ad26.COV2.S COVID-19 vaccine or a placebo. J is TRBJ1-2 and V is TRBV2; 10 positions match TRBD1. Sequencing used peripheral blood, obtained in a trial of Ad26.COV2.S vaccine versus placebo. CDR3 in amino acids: CASRGTGDLLNYGYTF. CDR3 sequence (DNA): TGTGCCAGCAGGGGGACAGGGGACCTCCTCAACTATGGCTACACCTTC.